These 26 T cell receptor beta chains came from one sample sequenced in a study of shared clonotypes between healthy human individuals. Generated by immunoSEQ multiplex PCR, the TCRdb table keeps only in-frame clones and is missing some. The table has hundreds of thousands of clones, roughly 96% seen once. Naive-designated CD8 cells lacked CD45RO, were positively enriched for CCR7, and omitted terminally differentiated effector memory CD45RA+ cells. The sequencing input was naive CD8+ T cells sorted from blood. Receptors were obtained from a woman aged 25 to 45 in good health.

V is TRBV9 and J is TRBJ1-5; 9 bases align to TRBD1. This CDR3 contains 16 residues. CDR1 is SGDLS and CDR2 is YYNGEE in the germline V gene. The V gene end was trimmed by 3 bases and the J gene end by 0 bases; junction bases not matched to a gene: 4. CDR3 amino acids: CASSDGTGISNQPQHF. CDR3 nucleotide sequence: TGTGCCAGCAGCGACGGGACAGGGATTAGCAATCAGCCCCAGCATTTT.

The chain has TRBV5-6 and TRBJ2-1; TRBD2 matches 7 bases. Germline-derived CDR1 and CDR2 are SGHDT and YYEEEE. The CDR3 contains 14 residues. Trimming removed 1 base from V and 8 bases from J; junction bases left unmatched: 6. CDR3 in amino acids: CASSLWGGADEQFF. The CDR3, as DNA: TGTGCCAGCAGCTTGTGGGGGGGAGCGGATGAGCAGTTCTTC.

V usage is TRBV5-1 and J usage is TRBJ2-7; 7 bases are a match to TRBD2. V dropped 1 base and J dropped 3; count of bases not matched to a gene: 7. The germline CDR1 and CDR2 sequences are SGHRS and YFSETQ. CDR3 length: 15 amino acids. CDR3 in DNA: TGCGCCAGCAGCTTGTACCTAGCGGAGGACTACGAGCAGTACTTC. Translated: CASSLYLAEDYEQYF.

The CDR3 DNA reads as TGTGCCAGTACCCATGGTAAGAGCTCCTACAATGAGCAGTTCTTC. This encodes CASTHGKSSYNEQFF. This chain uses TRBV19 with TRBJ2-1, with D unclear. The V gene's germline CDR1 is LNHDA and CDR2 SQIVND (reference sequence). V shed 7 bases and J shed 0 bases, with 13 bases lying between them. The CDR3 sequence is 15 residues long.

J is TRBJ1-1 and V is TRBV11-2, with TRBD1 matching 9 bases. The ends lost 1 base at V and 5 bases at J; junction bases unmatched: 5. The CDR3 covers 15 residues. Per the germline V gene, CDR1 is SGHAT and CDR2 is FQNNGV. In DNA form, the CDR3 reads TGTGCCAGCAGCTTAGTGACAGGGGGTTTTACTGAAGCTTTCTTT. Protein sequence: CASSLVTGGFTEAFF.

The chain has TRBV4-1 and TRBJ2-7; 10 bases line up with TRBD1. The CDR3 runs 19 residues. With 1 base clipped from V and 1 base from J, the junction kept 13 bases outside the gene matches. The V gene's germline CDR1 is MGHRA and CDR2 YSYEKL. CDR3 sequence (DNA): TGCGCCAGCAGCCAAGGGCCGGGACAGGGGCGGGGGGTATCCTACGAGCAGTACTTC. Translated, it gives CASSQGPGQGRGVSYEQYF.

The chain recombines TRBV19 with TRBJ2-1; 7 bases fit TRBD2. V was pared by 3 bases and J by 6 bases, with 5 bases of the junction left unmatched. Germline loops: CDR1 LNHDA, CDR2 SQIVND (reference sequence). The CDR3 has 14 residues. CDR3 nucleotide sequence: TGTGCCAGTAGTATTGGGGACTACCTCAATGAGCAGTTCTTC. Protein sequence: CASSIGDYLNEQFF.

This sequence joins TRBV7-9 and TRBJ2-3; D uncertain. CDR3 length: 13 residues. Germline V gene sequence: CDR1 SEHNR, CDR2 FQNEAQ (reference sequence). Trimming took 4 bases from V and 1 from J, leaving 6 bases between them. The CDR3 coding sequence is TGTGCCAGCAGCTGGCAGGGCACAGATACGCAGTATTTT. It codes for CASSWQGTDTQYF.

This clone was detected a few times. This chain connects TRBV6-1 to TRBJ1-1; D is undetermined. CDR1 MNHNS and CDR2 SASEGT come from the germline V gene. Trimming shortened V by 4 bases and J by 8 bases, and 11 bases separated the two germline ends. This CDR3 is 12 amino acids long. CDR3 DNA: TGTGCCAGCAGTGGGGTGGGGAGAGAAGCTTTCTTT. Its protein is CASSGVGREAFF.

The chain is built from TRBV28 and TRBJ2-7; 7 bases align to TRBD1. This CDR3 spans 15 amino acids. With 2 bases clipped from V and 0 bases from J, the junction kept 4 bases outside the gene matches. CDR1 MDHEN and CDR2 SYDVKM come from the germline V gene. CDR3 bases: TGTGCCAGCAGTTTACTTCGACAGGGCTCCTACGAGCAGTACTTC. Its protein is CASSLLRQGSYEQYF.

In DNA, the CDR3 is TGTGCCACCAGCAGAGTTCGTAGCTCATACGAGCAGTACTTC. Translating gives CATSRVRSSYEQYF. J is TRBJ2-7 and V is TRBV15; D gene ambiguous. The germline V gene has CDR1 LNHNV and CDR2 YYDKDF (reference sequence). This CDR3 has 14 amino acids. V dropped 1 base and J dropped 4 bases, with 11 bases sitting between them.

V is TRBV6-6 and J is TRBJ2-3; D ambiguous. Deletions cut 6 bases from V and 0 bases from J, with 10 bases between. The CDR3 is 14 residues long. In germline, CDR1 is MNHNY, CDR2 SVGAGI (reference sequence). The CDR3 DNA reads as TGTGCCAGCAGGCTACTTGCTAGCACAGATACGCAGTATTTT. It is translated as CASRLLASTDTQYF.

The chain employs TRBV27 and TRBJ1-1, with D possibly TRBD1 on 5 matching bases. CDR3 length equals 15 residues. V was trimmed by 6 bases and J by 2 bases, leaving 16 bases between them. The germline gives CDR1 MNHEY, CDR2 SMNVEV (reference sequence). The CDR3 protein is CASSPVATVNTEAFF. CDR3 sequence (DNA): TGTGCCAGCAGCCCAGTAGCGACAGTAAACACTGAAGCTTTCTTT.

The V and J genes are TRBV19 and TRBJ2-1; 8 bases match TRBD1. The V gene end was trimmed by 3 bases and the J gene end by 3 bases; junction bases not matched to a gene: 4. This CDR3 has 15 residues. Germline lookup yields CDR1 LNHDA and CDR2 SQIVND (reference sequence). The CDR3 DNA reads as TGTGCCAGTAGTATCCCCAGGGGGCGCTACAATGAGCAGTTCTTC. It specifies CASSIPRGRYNEQFF.

The rearrangement uses TRBV11-2 and TRBJ2-1, with D uncertain. Germline V lookup: CDR1 SGHAT, CDR2 FQNNGV. The V end was cut by 5 bases, the J end by 0 bases, with 5 bases between. The CDR3 contains 13 residues. CDR3 bases: TGTGCCAGCAGCCAGTACTCCTACAATGAGCAGTTCTTC. Amino acid sequence: CASSQYSYNEQFF.

The V gene is TRBV13, the J gene TRBJ2-7; 7 positions agree with TRBD2. CDR3 length equals 17 residues. Germline CDR1 PRHDT, CDR2 FYEKMQ (reference sequence). The J segment lost 0 bases and the V segment lost 4 bases, leaving 12 bases of the junction unmatched. DNA for the CDR3: TGTGCCAGCAGCTCAACGGTTCGAGCGGGAAGCTCCTACGAGCAGTACTTC. Translating it yields CASSSTVRAGSSYEQYF.

The chain is built from TRBV5-4 and TRBJ2-7; D gene uncertain. The CDR3 loop spans 15 amino acids. Germline lookup yields CDR1 SGHNT and CDR2 YYREEE (reference sequence). V lost 5 bases and J 1 base, leaving 16 bases between the germline ends. The CDR3 DNA reads as TGTGCCAGCAGATTCGCCGTAAGCCGATCCTACGAGCAGTACTTC. Translation gives CASRFAVSRSYEQYF.

The CDR3 loop is CASSTPGQGVEQYF. Here the CDR3 DNA reads TGTGCCAGCAGCACACCGGGACAGGGCGTCGAGCAGTACTTC. This rearrangement joins TRBV5-6 to TRBJ2-7; 9 bases are a match to TRBD1. J gave up 6 bases and V 4 bases, and 8 bases lay outside the gene matches. CDR3 length: 14 amino acids. Germline assignment: CDR1 SGHDT and CDR2 YYEEEE.

The J gene is TRBJ2-7, the V gene TRBV14; TRBD1 matches 11 bases. This CDR3 spans 15 amino acids. In germline, CDR1 is SGHDN, CDR2 FVKESK. V lost 4 bases and J lost 3; bases outside the gene matches: 5. The CDR3 DNA reads TGTGCCAGCAGCCTACCGGGACAGGGGGACTACGAGCAGTACTTC. Encoded protein: CASSLPGQGDYEQYF.

This clone was seen only once. The chain has TRBV2 and TRBJ2-3, with 8 bases identical to TRBD2. The CDR3 is 13 amino acids. Germline V gene lookup returns CDR1 SNHLY and CDR2 FYNNEI. V lost 9 bases to trimming and J lost 9 bases; unmatched junction nucleotides: 11. The CDR3 reads CASLRGLGRTQYF. The CDR3 DNA is TGTGCCAGTCTCCGGGGACTAGGGCGCACGCAGTATTTT.

The V gene is TRBV11-2, the J gene TRBJ1-4; a possible D gene is TRBD1 (6 bases). The CDR3 totals 15 residues. The V end was cut by 5 bases, the J end by 0 bases, with 10 bases between. CDR1 and CDR2 from the germline V gene are SGHAT and FQNNGV. The CDR3 loop is CASSPGTTTNEKLFF. The DNA for the CDR3 is TGTGCCAGCAGCCCCGGGACAACAACTAATGAAAAACTGTTTTTT.

CDR3 in amino acids: CASSYSGQGYEQFF. The CDR3 DNA is TGTGCCAGCAGTTATTCGGGACAGGGTTATGAGCAGTTCTTC. The rearrangement joins TRBV27 to TRBJ2-1, with 9 bases identical to TRBD1. This CDR3 is 14 amino acids long. The germline V gene has CDR1 MNHEY and CDR2 SMNVEV (reference sequence). Trimming took 4 bases from V and 8 from J; bases not matched to a gene: 6.

This chain uses TRBV11-2 with TRBJ2-3, with no clear D. The CDR3 sequence is 14 residues long. V was clipped by 0 bases and J by 0 bases, with 4 bases between them. CDR1 is SGHAT, CDR2 FQNNGV, per germline. The CDR3 sequence is CASSLDSSTDTQYF. DNA for the CDR3: TGTGCCAGCAGCTTAGACTCTAGCACAGATACGCAGTATTTT.

V gene TRBV19 combines with J gene TRBJ1-6; TRBD1 might be the D (5 bases). The ends were cut back, 4 bases at V and 9 bases at J, with 7 bases in the middle. The CDR3 is made up of 12 amino acids. CDR1 is LNHDA, CDR2 SQIVND, per germline (reference sequence). CDR3 loop: CASSTGLSPLHF. The CDR3 DNA sequence: TGTGCCAGTAGTACGGGACTTTCACCCCTCCACTTT.

The chain links TRBV28 to TRBJ1-5; D uncertain. This CDR3 is 17 amino acids long. Trimming left V 1 base short and J 0 bases short, with 13 bases between. The V gene's germline CDR1 is MDHEN and CDR2 SYDVKM. CDR3 protein: CASSLSRQPNSNQPQHF. CDR3 coding DNA: TGTGCCAGCAGTTTATCGCGGCAGCCAAATAGCAATCAGCCCCAGCATTTT.

V gene TRBV5-1 combines with J gene TRBJ2-1; 14 bases agree with TRBD2. Germline V lookup: CDR1 SGHRS, CDR2 YFSETQ. The V and J ends lost 4 bases and 9 bases, in that order; junction bases with no gene match: 12. There are 17 residues in the CDR3. The CDR3 loop reads CASSPLLGLAGEAEQFF. The CDR3 coding sequence is TGCGCCAGCAGCCCCCTACTGGGACTAGCGGGAGAGGCTGAGCAGTTCTTC.